The TCR beta chain under discussion was sequenced for a study of technical replicates of blood from several donors. V lost 1 base, J lost 5 bases, and 9 bases lay in between. CDR1 and CDR2 (germline): SGHTA, FQGNSA. The CDR3 covers 14 residues. Only in-frame clones appear in the TCRdb table, and some are missing; sequencing was by immunoSEQ multiplex PCR. The sample has some 68,000 clones; nearly 97% are singletons. This sequence was found in a human donor in good health. This sequence joins TRBV7-2 and TRBJ1-3, with D unresolved. The sequencing sample was made of T cells isolated from PBMCs. The CDR3 sequence: CASSLGQARNTIYF. CDR3 DNA sequence: TGTGCCAGCAGCTTAGGGCAGGCCCGAAACACCATATATTTT.